This T cell receptor (beta chain) was identified during a study of memory CD4+ T cells and cytomegalovirus serostatus. Generated by immunoSEQ multiplex PCR, the TCRdb table keeps only in-frame clones and is missing some. The sample has approximately 61,000 clones, around three quarters seen once. The sort gate was single viable CD3+CD4+CD8-CD45RO+ cells for memory CD4+ T cells. The V and J ends lost 6 bases and 0 bases respectively, with 12 bases between them. CDR3 length: 15 residues. The germline V gene has CDR1 MDHEN and CDR2 SYDVKM. The receptor was isolated from an adult in good health and CMV-seronegative. Some clones in this sample may be carry-over from other donors' samples. The chain combines TRBV28 with TRBJ1-3, with D uncertain. The specimen was memory CD4+ T cells from blood. CDR3 sequence reads: CASSPGLFSGNTIYF. The CDR3 coding sequence is TGTGCCAGCAGCCCGGGCCTTTTCTCTGGAAACACCATATATTTT.